A selection of T cell receptor beta chains follows, all from one sample in a study of PD-1 blockade in classical Hodgkin lymphoma. Profiling relied on immunoSEQ multiplex PCR, and the TCRdb table lists in-frame clones only, not all of them. This table holds 23,000 or so clones, 75% to 90% found once. The input for sequencing was peripheral blood mononuclear cells (PBMCs), taken before the fourth cycle of nivolumab. Every receptor here comes from a human donor with classical Hodgkin lymphoma. CDR3s include the opening cysteine and the closing phenylalanine or tryptophan. D genes are given only for firm matches. The listing skips clone size in some rows; elsewhere it reads once, few, many or a size class.

DNA,CDR3,D,J,size,V
TGTGCCAGCAGCTCAGGGCAAAGCTCCTACAATGAGCAGTTCTTC,CASSSGQSSYNEQFF,.,TRBJ2-1,.,TRBV28
TGCGCCAGCAGTCGGGAGGGAAACCAGCATTTT,CASSREGNQHF,.,TRBJ1-5,.,TRBV23-1
TGCAGCGTTCGTAGGACAGGGGTAAAGACCCAGTACTTC,CSVRRTGVKTQYF,TRBD1,TRBJ2-5,.,TRBV29-1
TGTGCCATCAGTGCTGGTACAGGGGGGACCGGGGAGCTGTTTTTT,CAISAGTGGTGELFF,TRBD1,TRBJ2-2,.,TRBV10-3
TGTGCCAGCAGTGATTGGACGGTTAGCACAGATACGCAGTATTTT,CASSDWTVSTDTQYF,.,TRBJ2-3,.,TRBV25-1
TGTGCCAGCTCGCCTTGGACAGGGATCGACACTGAAGCTTTCTTT,CASSPWTGIDTEAFF,TRBD1,TRBJ1-1,.,TRBV18
TGTGCCAGCAGTGCGGACCCTGGGAGTTACAATGAGCAGTTCTTC,CASSADPGSYNEQFF,.,TRBJ2-1,.,TRBV2
TGTGCCAGCAGCCTGCCACAGGGGGGCAATCAGCCCCAGCATTTT,CASSLPQGGNQPQHF,TRBD1,TRBJ1-5,few,TRBV28
TGTGCCGGCAAAGAATACCTTTCTAACTATGGCTACACCTTC,CAGKEYLSNYGYTF,.,TRBJ1-2,.,TRBV6-1
TGCGCCAGCAGCTTGAGGTCCCGGGGCAGGACCGGGACCTACGAGCAGTACTTC,CASSLRSRGRTGTYEQYF,.,TRBJ2-7,.,TRBV5-1
TGCGCCAGCAGCCAAGATATCCAACAGGCGATAGCCAAAAACATTCAGTACTTC,CASSQDIQQAIAKNIQYF,.,TRBJ2-4,.,TRBV4-1
TGTGCCAGCAGCTTAGGACCCTCCGGGAGTCAAGCTTTCTTT,CASSLGPSGSQAFF,.,TRBJ1-1,.,TRBV13
TGCGCCAGCAGCTTAGGGGACGGGAACACTGAAGCTTTCTTT,CASSLGDGNTEAFF,.,TRBJ1-1,.,TRBV5-1
TGTGCCAGCAGTTACGACAGGGCCACTGAAGCTTTCTTT,CASSYDRATEAFF,TRBD1,TRBJ1-1,.,TRBV6-6
TGTGCTAGTGGTTCCACCGACGGCCTGAACAGGGCTTTCTTT,CASGSTDGLNRAFF,.,TRBJ1-1,.,TRBV12-5
TGTGCCAGCAGTTTGGGGGGGATGGATTCACCCCTCCACTTT,CASSLGGMDSPLHF,.,TRBJ1-6,.,TRBV28
TGTGCCAGCACCTTGTCCGGGACCGACGGGGAGCTGTTTTTT,CASTLSGTDGELFF,.,TRBJ2-2,.,TRBV9
TGTGCCAGAGGGACAAGTGGTAAAGGGGCCAACGTCCTGACTTTC,CARGTSGKGANVLTF,.,TRBJ2-6,.,TRBV2
TGTGCCAGCAGCTTGGACCCGACAGGGGCCGTAGGAAACATTCAGTACTTC,CASSLDPTGAVGNIQYF,TRBD1,TRBJ2-4,.,TRBV5-4
TGTGCCAGCAGCTTAAACTCGGGCTACCGCGAGGAGCAGTTCTTC,CASSLNSGYREEQFF,.,TRBJ2-1,once,TRBV7-3
TGTGCCAGCAGCCGAAGGTCTTTTTTTCGGGACAGGATAAGTATCGATGAAAAACTGTTTTTT,CASSRRSFFRDRISIDEKLFF,TRBD1,TRBJ1-4,.,TRBV13
TGTGCCAGCAGCTTAGGTGGGTTAGCGGGGGGATACGAGCAGTACTTC,CASSLGGLAGGYEQYF,TRBD2,TRBJ2-7,.,TRBV7-2
TGTGCCAGTAGTATACGGTCCGGGACTAGCGAGGACGCATACAATGAGCAGTTCTTC,CASSIRSGTSEDAYNEQFF,TRBD2,TRBJ2-1,.,TRBV19
TGTGCCAGCACCACAGGGGATACGCAGTATTTT,CASTTGDTQYF,.,TRBJ2-3,.,TRBV7-6
TGTGCCTGGCGTCTGAGTTTCGGGCAAGAGACCCAGTACTTC,CAWRLSFGQETQYF,.,TRBJ2-5,.,TRBV30
TGTGCCAGCAGTGACTGGACAGAGCAGTTCTTC,CASSDWTEQFF,.,TRBJ2-1,.,TRBV2
TGTGCCAGCAGTGCGATGGGGACAGGGTACAATGAGCAGTTCTTC,CASSAMGTGYNEQFF,TRBD1,TRBJ2-1,.,TRBV27
TGTGCCAGCAGCTTAGGTGCAGGGAACTATGGCTACACCTTC,CASSLGAGNYGYTF,.,TRBJ1-2,.,TRBV7-9
TGTGCCAGCAGCACTCAGACAGGGGCCTACGAGCAGTACTTC,CASSTQTGAYEQYF,TRBD1,TRBJ2-7,.,TRBV11-2
TGTGCCAGCAGTACCCGACGGTTCTCCTACGAGCAGTACTTC,CASSTRRFSYEQYF,.,TRBJ2-7,.,TRBV6-5
TGCAGCGTCCCACCCGGGGGGGAGAACACTGAAGCTTTCTTT,CSVPPGGENTEAFF,.,TRBJ1-1,.,TRBV29-1
TGTGCCAGCAGCTTAGCCACAGCGACTTTGGCCAAAAACATTCAGTACTTC,CASSLATATLAKNIQYF,.,TRBJ2-4,.,TRBV7-9
TGTGCCAGCAGAACGGACACTGAAGCTTTCTTT,CASRTDTEAFF,.,TRBJ1-1,.,TRBV4-1
TGTGCCAGCAGCCCCGGGACTATCTCCTACAATGAGCAGTTCTTC,CASSPGTISYNEQFF,TRBD2,TRBJ2-1,.,TRBV6-1